This T cell receptor (beta chain) appears in the sequencing data of a study of T cell repertoires in cytomegalovirus infection. Study-level background: CMV infection together with matching HLA type was indicated by public TCR beta signatures. The study's findings and limits: In two of eight donors, the top clonotype was HLA-C-restricted CMV-specific. Of the TCR beta families, the public ones yielded a cumulative frequency that identified carriers of CMV plus the relevant HLA.

Trimming at V came to 6 bases and at J to 1 base, leaving 5 bases not matched to a gene. Germline V gives CDR1 SGHRS, CDR2 YFSETQ. The CDR3 covers 14 residues. TCRdb used MiXCR to reprocess the reads, holding one entry per CDR3 protein. Among fewer than 200,000 distinct CDR3 sequences, approximately 15% were seen once, and the ten largest hold 25% to 30%. Many counts were recorded for this clonotype. Its antigen is as yet unknown. The chain combines TRBV5-1 with TRBJ1-1, with TRBD1 matching over 8 bases. The sequence came from a human donor in good health (CMV status not recorded). Some clones in this sample may be carry-over from other donors' samples. Sequencing was done on a sample of PBMCs. The CDR3 is CASTQDRGNTEAFF. In DNA, the CDR3 is TGCGCCAGCACCCAAGACAGGGGGAACACTGAAGCTTTCTTT.